This T cell receptor beta chain came from a study of spatial heterogeneity in lung cancer. Study overall: Those follow-up PBMC samples that were available underwent sequencing, at a median interval of about 2 years following resection. Within raw reads, each unique TCR and UMI combination appeared on average more than ten times.

TCRdb analysed the 5' RACE reads with MiXCR anew, one entry per CDR3 protein. The sample records about 47,000 distinct CDR3 sequences, about 7.4% being singletons. This clonotype was seen at least ten times. V gave up 4 bases and J gave up 2 bases, with 14 bases separating them. The CDR3 is made up of 14 amino acids. Per the germline V gene, CDR1 is DFQATT and CDR2 is SNEGSKA (reference sequence). The time point denotes: blood at routine non-recurrence follow-up after resection. Without sorting, whole RNA was sequenced from tumor, nontumor lung or frozen PBMC. The specimen was PBMCs, collected at follow-up. This sequence originates from a female donor with early-stage non-small cell lung cancer. The chain recombines TRBV20-1 with TRBJ1-2; D gene unclear. In DNA form, the CDR3 reads TGCAGTGCTACCCTGGGCAGCTCGAACTATGGCTACACCTTC. Amino acids: CSATLGSSNYGYTF.